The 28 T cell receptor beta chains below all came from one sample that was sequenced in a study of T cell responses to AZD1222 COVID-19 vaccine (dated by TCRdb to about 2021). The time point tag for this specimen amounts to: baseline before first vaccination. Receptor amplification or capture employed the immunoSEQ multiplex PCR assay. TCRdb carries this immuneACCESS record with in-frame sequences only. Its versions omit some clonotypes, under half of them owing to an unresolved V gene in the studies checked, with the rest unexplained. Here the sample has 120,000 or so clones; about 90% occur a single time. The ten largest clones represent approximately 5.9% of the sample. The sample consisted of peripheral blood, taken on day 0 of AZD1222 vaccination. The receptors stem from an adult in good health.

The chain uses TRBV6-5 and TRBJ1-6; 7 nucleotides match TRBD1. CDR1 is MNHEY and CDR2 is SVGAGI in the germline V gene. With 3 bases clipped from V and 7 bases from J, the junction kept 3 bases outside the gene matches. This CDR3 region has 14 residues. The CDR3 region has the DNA TGTGCCAGCAGTTATGGGACAGAGAATTCACCCCTCCACTTT. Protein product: CASSYGTENSPLHF.

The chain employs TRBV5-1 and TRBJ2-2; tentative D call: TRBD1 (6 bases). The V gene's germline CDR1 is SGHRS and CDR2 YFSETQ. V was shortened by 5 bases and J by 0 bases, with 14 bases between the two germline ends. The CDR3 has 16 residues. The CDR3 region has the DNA TGCGCCAGCAGTTACGACGACAGGCCGAACACCGGGGAGCTGTTTTTT. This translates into CASSYDDRPNTGELFF.

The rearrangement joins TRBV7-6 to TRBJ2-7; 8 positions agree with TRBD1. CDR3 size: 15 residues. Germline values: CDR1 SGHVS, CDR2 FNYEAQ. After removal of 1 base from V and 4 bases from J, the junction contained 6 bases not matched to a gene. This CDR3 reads CASSLGTGLFYEQYF. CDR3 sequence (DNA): TGTGCCAGCAGCTTAGGGACAGGGCTCTTTTACGAGCAGTACTTC.

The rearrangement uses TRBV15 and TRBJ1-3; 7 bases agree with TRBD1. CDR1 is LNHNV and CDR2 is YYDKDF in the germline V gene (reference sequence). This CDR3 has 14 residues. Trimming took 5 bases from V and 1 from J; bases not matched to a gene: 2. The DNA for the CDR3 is TGTGCCACCAGCCTGACAGGGTCTGGAAACACCATATATTTT. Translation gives CATSLTGSGNTIYF.

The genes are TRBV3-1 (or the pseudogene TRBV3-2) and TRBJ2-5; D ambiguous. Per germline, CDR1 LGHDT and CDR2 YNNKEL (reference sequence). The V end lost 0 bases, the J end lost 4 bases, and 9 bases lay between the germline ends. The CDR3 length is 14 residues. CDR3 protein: CASSQDPQIETQYF. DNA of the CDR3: TGTGCCAGCAGCCAAGATCCTCAGATAGAGACCCAGTACTTC.

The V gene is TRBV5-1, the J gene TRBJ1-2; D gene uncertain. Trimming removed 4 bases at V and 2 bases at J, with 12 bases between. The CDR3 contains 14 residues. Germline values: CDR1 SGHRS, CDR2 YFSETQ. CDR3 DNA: TGCGCCAGCAGCCCCTCCCCGGGGAACTATGGCTACACCTTC. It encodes CASSPSPGNYGYTF.

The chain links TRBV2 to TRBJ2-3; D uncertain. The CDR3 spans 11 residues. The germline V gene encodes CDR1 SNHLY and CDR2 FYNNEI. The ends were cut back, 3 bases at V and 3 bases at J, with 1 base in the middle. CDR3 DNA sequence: TGTGCCAGCAGTGAGACAGATACGCAGTATTTT. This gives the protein CASSETDTQYF.

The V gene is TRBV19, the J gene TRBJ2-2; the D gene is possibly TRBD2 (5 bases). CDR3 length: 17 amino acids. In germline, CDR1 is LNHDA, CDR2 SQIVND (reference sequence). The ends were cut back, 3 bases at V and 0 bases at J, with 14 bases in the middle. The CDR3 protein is CASSIGGPTSNTGELFF. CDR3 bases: TGTGCCAGTAGTATCGGAGGCCCTACCTCGAACACCGGGGAGCTGTTTTTT. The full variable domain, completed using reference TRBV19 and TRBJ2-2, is DGGITQSPKYLFRKEGQNVTLSCEQNLNHDAMYWYRQDPGQGLRLIYYSQIVNDFQKGDIAEGYSVSREKKESFPLTVTSAQKNPTAFYLCASSIGGPTSNTGELFFGEGSRLTVL.

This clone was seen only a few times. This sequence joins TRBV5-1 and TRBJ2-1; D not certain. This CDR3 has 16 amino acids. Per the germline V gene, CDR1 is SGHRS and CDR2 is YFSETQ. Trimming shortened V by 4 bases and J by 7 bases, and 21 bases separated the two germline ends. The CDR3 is CASSTDPARNFNEQFF. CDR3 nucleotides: TGCGCCAGCAGCACAGACCCGGCACGGAACTTTAATGAGCAGTTCTTC.

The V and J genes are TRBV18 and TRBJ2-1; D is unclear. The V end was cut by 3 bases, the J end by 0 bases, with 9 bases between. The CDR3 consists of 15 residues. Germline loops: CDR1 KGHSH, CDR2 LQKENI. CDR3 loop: CASSPPASSYNEQFF. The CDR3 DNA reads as TGTGCCAGCTCACCCCCAGCCTCCTCCTACAATGAGCAGTTCTTC.

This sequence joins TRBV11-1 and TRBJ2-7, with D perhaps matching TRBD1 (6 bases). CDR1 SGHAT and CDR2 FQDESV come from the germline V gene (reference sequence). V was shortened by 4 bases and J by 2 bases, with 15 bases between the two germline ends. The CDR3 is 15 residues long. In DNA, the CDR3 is TGTGCCAGCAGCTCCTGGGGTGCAGGGGCCTACGAGCAGTACTTC. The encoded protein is CASSSWGAGAYEQYF.

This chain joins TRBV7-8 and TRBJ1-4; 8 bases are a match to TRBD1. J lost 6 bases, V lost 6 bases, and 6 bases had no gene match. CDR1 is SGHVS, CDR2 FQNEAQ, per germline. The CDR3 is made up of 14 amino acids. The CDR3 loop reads CASRPNRGDEKLFF. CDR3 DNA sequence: TGTGCCAGCAGACCGAACAGGGGGGATGAAAAACTGTTTTTT.

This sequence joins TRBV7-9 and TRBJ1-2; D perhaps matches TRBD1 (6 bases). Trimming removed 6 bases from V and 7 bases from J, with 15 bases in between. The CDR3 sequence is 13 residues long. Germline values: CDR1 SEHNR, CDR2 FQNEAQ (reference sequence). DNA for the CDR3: TGTGCCAGCAGGCAGGGGATAACTAGTGGCTACACCTTC. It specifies CASRQGITSGYTF.

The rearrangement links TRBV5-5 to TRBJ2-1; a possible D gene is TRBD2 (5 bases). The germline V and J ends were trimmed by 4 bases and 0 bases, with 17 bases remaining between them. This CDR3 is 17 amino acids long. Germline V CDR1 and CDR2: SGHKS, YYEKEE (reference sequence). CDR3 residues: CASSPSAGLSSYNEQFF. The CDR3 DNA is TGTGCCAGCAGCCCCTCCGCGGGCCTAAGCTCCTACAATGAGCAGTTCTTC. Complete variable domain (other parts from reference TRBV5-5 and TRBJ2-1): DAGVTQSPTHLIKTRGQQVTLRCSPISGHKSVSWYQQVLGQGPQFIFQYYEKEERGRGNFPDRFSARQFPNYSSELNVNALLLGDSALYLCASSPSAGLSSYNEQFFGPGTRLTVL.

CDR3 sequence reads: CASSLVRHPNEQFF. The DNA of the CDR3 is TGTGCCAGCAGCTTAGTAAGACACCCCAATGAGCAGTTCTTC. The J gene is TRBJ2-1, the V gene TRBV7-9, with D unresolved. The CDR3 spans 14 residues. Germline CDR1 and CDR2: SEHNR and FQNEAQ (reference sequence). With 1 base removed from V and 6 bases from J, the gap between germline ends came to 10 bases.

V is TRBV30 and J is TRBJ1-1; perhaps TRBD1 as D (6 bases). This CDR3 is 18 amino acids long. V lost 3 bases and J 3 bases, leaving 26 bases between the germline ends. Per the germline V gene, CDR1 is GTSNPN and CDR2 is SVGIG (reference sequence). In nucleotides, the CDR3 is TGTGCCTGGAGGGTACGGGATAGGGCCCGTCGGGGGCACACTGAAGCTTTCTTT. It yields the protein CAWRVRDRARRGHTEAFF.

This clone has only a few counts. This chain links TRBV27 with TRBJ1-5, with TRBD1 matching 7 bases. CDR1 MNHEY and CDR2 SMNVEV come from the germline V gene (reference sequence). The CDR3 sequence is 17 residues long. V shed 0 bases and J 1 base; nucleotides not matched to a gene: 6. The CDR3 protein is CASSLSVPGGSNQPQHF. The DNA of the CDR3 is TGTGCCAGCAGTTTATCGGTTCCAGGGGGAAGCAATCAGCCCCAGCATTTT.

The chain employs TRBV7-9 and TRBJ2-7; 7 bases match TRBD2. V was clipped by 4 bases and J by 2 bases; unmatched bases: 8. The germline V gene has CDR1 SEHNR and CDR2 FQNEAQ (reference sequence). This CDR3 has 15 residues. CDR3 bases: TGTGCCAGCAGCTCTGGACTAGTAATAACCTACGAGCAGTACTTC. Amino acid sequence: CASSSGLVITYEQYF.

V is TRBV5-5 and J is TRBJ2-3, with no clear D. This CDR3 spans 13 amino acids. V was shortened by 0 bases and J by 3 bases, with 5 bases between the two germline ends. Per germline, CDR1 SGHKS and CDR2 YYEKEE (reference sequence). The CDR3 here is CASSLGDTDTQYF. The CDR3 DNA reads TGTGCCAGCAGCTTGGGGGATACAGATACGCAGTATTTT.

CDR3 region: CASSIARGPYEQYF. The CDR3 DNA sequence: TGTGCCAGTTCCATAGCTAGGGGACCATACGAGCAGTACTTC. The genes are TRBV19 and TRBJ2-7; perhaps D is TRBD1 or TRBD2 (5 bases each). This CDR3 has 14 amino acids. CDR1 LNHDA and CDR2 SQIVND come from the germline V gene (reference sequence). Trimming cost V 8 bases and J 4 bases, with 18 bases left between them. The complete variable domain, with remaining parts taken from reference TRBV19 and TRBJ2-7, reads DGGITQSPKYLFRKEGQNVTLSCEQNLNHDAMYWYRQDPGQGLRLIYYSQIVNDFQKGDIAEGYSVSREKKESFPLTVTSAQKNPTAFYLCASSIARGPYEQYFGPGTRLTVT.

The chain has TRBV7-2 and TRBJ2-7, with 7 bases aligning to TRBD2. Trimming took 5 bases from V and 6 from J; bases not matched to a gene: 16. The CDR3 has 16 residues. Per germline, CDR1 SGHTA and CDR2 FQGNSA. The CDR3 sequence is CASSIDVGRAVSEQYF. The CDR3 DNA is TGTGCCAGCAGCATAGACGTAGGGAGGGCTGTCAGCGAGCAGTACTTC.

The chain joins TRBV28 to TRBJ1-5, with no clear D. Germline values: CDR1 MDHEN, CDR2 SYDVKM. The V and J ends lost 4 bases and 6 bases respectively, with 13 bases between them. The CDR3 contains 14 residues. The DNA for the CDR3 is TGTGCCAGCAGTTCCTCGCGCACCACTCAGCCCCAGCATTTT. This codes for CASSSSRTTQPQHF.

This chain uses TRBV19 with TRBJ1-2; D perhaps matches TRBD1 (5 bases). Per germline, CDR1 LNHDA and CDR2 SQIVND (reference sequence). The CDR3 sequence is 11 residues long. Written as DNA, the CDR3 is TGTCCCGCAGGGTCTGACTATGGCTACACCTTC. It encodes CPAGSDYGYTF.

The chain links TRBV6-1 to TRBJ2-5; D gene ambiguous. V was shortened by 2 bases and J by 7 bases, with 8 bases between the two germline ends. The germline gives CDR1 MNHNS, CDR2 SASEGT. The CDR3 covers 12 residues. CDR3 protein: CASSELSGTQYF. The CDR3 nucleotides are TGTGCCAGCAGTGAACTGTCAGGGACCCAGTACTTC.

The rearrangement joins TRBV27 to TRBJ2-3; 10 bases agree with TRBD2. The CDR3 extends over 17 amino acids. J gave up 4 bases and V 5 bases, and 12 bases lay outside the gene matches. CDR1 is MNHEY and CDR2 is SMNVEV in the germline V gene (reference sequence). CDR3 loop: CASSTLLAGRGPDTQYF. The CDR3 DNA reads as TGTGCCAGCAGTACCCTACTAGCGGGACGGGGACCAGATACGCAGTATTTT.

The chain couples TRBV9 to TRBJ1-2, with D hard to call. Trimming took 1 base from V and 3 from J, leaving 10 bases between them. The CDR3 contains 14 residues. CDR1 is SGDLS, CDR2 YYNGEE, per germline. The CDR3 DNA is TGTGCCAGCAGCGTAACCCCCGAAGACTATGGCTACACCTTC. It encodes CASSVTPEDYGYTF. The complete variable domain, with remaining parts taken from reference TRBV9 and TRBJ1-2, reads DSGVTQTPKHLITATGQRVTLRCSPRSGDLSVYWYQQSLDQGLQFLIQYYNGEERAKGNILERFSAQQFPDLHSELNLSSLELGDSALYFCASSVTPEDYGYTFGSGTRLTVV.

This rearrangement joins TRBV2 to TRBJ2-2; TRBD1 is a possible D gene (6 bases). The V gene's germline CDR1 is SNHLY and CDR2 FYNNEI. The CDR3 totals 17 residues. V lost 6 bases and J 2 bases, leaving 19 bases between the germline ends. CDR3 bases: TGTGCCAGCAGCGACGATAAAAACAGGGAAAACACCGGGGAGCTGTTTTTT. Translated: CASSDDKNRENTGELFF.

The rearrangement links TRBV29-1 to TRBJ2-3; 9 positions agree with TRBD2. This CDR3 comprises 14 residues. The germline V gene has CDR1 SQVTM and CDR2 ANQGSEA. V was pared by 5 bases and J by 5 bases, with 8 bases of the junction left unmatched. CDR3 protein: CSVRHSGSQDTQYF. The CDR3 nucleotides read TGCAGCGTTCGTCATAGCGGGAGTCAAGATACGCAGTATTTT.